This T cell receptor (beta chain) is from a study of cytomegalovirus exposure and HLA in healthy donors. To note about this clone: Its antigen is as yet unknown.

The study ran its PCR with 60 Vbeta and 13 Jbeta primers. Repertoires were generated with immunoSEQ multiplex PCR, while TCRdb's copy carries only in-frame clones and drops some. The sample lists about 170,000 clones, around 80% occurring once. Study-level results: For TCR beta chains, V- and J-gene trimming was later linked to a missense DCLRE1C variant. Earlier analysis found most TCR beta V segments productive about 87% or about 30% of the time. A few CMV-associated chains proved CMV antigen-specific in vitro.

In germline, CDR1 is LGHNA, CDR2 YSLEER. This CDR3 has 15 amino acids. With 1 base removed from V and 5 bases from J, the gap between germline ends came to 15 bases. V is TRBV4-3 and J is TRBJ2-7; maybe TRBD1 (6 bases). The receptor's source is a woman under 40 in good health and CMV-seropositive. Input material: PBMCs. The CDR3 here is CASSQGGGVLDEQYF. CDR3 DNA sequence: TGCGCCAGCAGCCAAGGAGGGGGTGTTCTCGACGAGCAGTACTTC.